The T cell receptor beta chain under discussion was sequenced for a study of blood T cell repertoires in COVID-19. Study information: Spain, Italy and the United States supplied samples that represented acute and convalescent COVID-19.

The assay was immunoSEQ multiplex PCR, and TCRdb's table has in-frame clones only and misses some. The table records over 100,000 clones, approximately 80% of them present only once. J gave up 3 bases and V 9 bases, and 21 bases lay outside the gene matches. Germline V lookup: CDR1 LNHDA, CDR2 SQIVND (reference sequence). This CDR3 is built from 18 residues. The specimen was peripheral blood. The chain joins TRBV19 to TRBJ2-7; 9 positions match TRBD1. This sequence originates from a woman in her forties or fifties with acute or convalescent COVID-19. The chain's CDR3 is CASEIPGTGKGLVYEQYF. The CDR3 DNA sequence: TGTGCCAGCGAAATACCCGGGACAGGGAAAGGGCTGGTCTACGAGCAGTACTTC.